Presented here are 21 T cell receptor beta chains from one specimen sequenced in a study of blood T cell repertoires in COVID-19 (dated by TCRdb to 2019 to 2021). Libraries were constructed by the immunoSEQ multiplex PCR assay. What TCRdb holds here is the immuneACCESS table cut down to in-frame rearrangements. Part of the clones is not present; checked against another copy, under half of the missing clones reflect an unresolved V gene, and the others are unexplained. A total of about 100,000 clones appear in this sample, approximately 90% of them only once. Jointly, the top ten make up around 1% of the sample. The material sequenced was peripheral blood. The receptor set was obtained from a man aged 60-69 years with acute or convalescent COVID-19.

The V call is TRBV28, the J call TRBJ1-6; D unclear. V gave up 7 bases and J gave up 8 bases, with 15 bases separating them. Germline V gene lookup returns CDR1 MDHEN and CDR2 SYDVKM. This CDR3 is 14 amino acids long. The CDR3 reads CASNHRYSYSPLHF. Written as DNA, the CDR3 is TGTGCCAGCAACCACCGGTACAGTTATTCACCCCTCCACTTT.

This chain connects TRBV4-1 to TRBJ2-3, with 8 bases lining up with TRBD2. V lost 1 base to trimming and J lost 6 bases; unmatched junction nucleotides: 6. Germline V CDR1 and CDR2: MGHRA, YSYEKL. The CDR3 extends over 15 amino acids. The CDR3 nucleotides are TGCGCCAGCAGCCAAGTTGGTGCTAGCGGGGATACGCAGTATTTT. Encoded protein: CASSQVGASGDTQYF.

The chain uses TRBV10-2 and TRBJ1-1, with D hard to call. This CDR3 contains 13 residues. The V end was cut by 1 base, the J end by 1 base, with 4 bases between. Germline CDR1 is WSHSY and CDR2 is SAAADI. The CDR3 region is CASSELRNTEAFF. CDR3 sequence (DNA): TGCGCCAGCAGTGAGTTGCGGAACACTGAAGCTTTCTTT.

In DNA form, the CDR3 reads TGTGCCAGTAGTATAGATTTAGGGCAGGGATACGAGACCCAGTACTTC. Translation gives CASSIDLGQGYETQYF. This chain joins TRBV19 and TRBJ2-5, with D maybe TRBD1 (5 bases). Per the germline V gene, CDR1 is LNHDA and CDR2 is SQIVND (reference sequence). V was cut by 0 bases and J by 5 bases, with 16 bases left in between. The CDR3 runs to 16 residues.

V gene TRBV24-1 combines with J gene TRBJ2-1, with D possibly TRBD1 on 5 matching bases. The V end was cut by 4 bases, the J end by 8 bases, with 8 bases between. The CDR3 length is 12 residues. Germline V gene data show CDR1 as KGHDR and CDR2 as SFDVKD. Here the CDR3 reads CATSEGVDEQFF. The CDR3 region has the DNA TGTGCCACCAGTGAAGGGGTTGATGAGCAGTTCTTC.

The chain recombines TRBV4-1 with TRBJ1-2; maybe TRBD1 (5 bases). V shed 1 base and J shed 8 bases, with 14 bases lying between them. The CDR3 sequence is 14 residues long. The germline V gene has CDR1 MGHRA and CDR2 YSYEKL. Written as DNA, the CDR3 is TGCGCCAGCAGCCAAGCCCAGGGTATGAGCGGCTACACCTTC. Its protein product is CASSQAQGMSGYTF.

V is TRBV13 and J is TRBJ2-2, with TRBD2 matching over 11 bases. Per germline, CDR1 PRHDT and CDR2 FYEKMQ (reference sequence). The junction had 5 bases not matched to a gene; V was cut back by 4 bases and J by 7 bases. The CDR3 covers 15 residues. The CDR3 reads CASSSAGLAVGELFF. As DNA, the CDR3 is TGTGCCAGCAGCTCCGCGGGACTAGCGGTCGGGGAGCTGTTTTTT.

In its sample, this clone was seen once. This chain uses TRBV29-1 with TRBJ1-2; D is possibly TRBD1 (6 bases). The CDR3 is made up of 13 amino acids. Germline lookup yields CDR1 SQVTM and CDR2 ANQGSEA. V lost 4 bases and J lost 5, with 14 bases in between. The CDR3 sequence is CSVGAGVGYGYTF. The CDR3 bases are TGCAGCGTTGGGGCAGGGGTAGGGTATGGCTACACCTTC.

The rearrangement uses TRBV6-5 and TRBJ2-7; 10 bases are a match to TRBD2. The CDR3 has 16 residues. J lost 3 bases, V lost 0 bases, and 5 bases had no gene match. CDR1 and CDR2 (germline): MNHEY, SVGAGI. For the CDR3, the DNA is TGTGCCAGCAGTTACTCGCGTACTAGCGGGGTCTACGAGCAGTACTTC. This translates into CASSYSRTSGVYEQYF.

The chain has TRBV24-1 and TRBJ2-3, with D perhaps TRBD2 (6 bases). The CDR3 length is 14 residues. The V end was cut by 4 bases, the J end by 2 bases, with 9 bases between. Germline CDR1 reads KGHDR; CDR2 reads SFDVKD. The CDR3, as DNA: TGTGCCACCAGTGACGGGGGACCCACAGATACGCAGTATTTT. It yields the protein CATSDGGPTDTQYF.

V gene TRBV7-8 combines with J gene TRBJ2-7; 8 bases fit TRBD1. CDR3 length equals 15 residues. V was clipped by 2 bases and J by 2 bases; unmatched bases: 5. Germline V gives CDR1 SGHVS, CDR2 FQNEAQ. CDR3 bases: TGTGCCAGCAGCTTATTGTCAGGGGGCACCTACGAGCAGTACTTC. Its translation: CASSLLSGGTYEQYF.

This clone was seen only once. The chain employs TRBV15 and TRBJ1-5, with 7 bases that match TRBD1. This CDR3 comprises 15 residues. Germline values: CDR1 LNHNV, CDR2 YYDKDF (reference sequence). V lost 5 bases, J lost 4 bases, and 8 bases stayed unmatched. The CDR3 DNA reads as TGTGCCACCAGCGGTCAGACAGGGAGAAATCAGCCCCAGCATTTT. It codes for CATSGQTGRNQPQHF.

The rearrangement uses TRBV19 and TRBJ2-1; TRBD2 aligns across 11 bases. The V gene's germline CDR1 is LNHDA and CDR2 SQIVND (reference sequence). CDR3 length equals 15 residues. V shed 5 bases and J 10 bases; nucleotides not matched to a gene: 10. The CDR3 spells CASSSLAGVGREQFF. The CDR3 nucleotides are TGTGCCAGTAGTTCACTAGCGGGAGTCGGCCGGGAGCAGTTCTTC.

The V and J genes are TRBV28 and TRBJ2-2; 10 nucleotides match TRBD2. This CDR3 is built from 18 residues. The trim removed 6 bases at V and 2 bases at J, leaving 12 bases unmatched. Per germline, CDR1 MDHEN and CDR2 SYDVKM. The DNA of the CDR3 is TGTGCCAGCAGACGTCTAGCGGGAGTTAATATTAACACCGGGGAGCTGTTTTTT. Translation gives CASRRLAGVNINTGELFF.

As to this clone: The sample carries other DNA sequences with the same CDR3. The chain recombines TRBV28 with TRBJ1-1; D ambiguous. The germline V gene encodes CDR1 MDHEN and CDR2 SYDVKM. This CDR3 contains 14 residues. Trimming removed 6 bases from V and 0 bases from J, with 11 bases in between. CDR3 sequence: CASSLGGLNTEAFF. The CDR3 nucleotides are TGTGCCAGCAGCTTAGGAGGTCTGAACACTGAAGCTTTCTTT.

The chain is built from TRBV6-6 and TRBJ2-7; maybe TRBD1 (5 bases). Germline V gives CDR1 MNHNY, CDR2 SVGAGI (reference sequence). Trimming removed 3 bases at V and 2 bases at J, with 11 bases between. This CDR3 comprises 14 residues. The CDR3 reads CASSYEAGTYEQYF. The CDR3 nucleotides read TGTGCCAGCAGTTATGAAGCAGGGACCTACGAGCAGTACTTC.

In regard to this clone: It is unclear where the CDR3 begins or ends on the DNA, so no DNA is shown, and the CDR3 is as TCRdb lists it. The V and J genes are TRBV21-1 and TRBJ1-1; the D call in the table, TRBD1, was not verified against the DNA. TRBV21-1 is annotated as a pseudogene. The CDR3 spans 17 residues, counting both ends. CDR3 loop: CASSKVAVGAMNTEAFF.

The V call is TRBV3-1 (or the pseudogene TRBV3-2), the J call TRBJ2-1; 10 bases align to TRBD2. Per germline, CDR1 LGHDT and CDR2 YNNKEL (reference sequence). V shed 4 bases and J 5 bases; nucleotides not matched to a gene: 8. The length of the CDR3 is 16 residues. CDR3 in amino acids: CASSPEILAGDNEQFF. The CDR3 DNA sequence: TGTGCCAGCAGCCCAGAGATTCTAGCGGGGGACAATGAGCAGTTCTTC.

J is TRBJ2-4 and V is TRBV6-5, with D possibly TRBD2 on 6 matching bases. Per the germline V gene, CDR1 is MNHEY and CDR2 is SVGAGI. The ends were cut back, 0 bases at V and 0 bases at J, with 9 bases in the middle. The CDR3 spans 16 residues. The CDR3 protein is CASSYSWGLAKNIQYF. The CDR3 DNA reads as TGTGCCAGCAGTTACTCGTGGGGACTAGCCAAAAACATTCAGTACTTC.

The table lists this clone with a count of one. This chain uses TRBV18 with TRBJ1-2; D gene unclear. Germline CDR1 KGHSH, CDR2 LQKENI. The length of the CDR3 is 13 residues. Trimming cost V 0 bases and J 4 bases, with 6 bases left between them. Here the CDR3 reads CASSPPATYGYTF. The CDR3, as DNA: TGTGCCAGCTCACCACCAGCGACCTATGGCTACACCTTC.

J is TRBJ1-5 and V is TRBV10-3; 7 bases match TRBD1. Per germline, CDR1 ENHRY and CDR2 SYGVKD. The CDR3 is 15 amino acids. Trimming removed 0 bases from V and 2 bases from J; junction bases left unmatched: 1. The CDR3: CAISESGTGNQPQHF. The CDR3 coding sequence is TGTGCCATCAGTGAGTCGGGGACAGGCAATCAGCCCCAGCATTTT.